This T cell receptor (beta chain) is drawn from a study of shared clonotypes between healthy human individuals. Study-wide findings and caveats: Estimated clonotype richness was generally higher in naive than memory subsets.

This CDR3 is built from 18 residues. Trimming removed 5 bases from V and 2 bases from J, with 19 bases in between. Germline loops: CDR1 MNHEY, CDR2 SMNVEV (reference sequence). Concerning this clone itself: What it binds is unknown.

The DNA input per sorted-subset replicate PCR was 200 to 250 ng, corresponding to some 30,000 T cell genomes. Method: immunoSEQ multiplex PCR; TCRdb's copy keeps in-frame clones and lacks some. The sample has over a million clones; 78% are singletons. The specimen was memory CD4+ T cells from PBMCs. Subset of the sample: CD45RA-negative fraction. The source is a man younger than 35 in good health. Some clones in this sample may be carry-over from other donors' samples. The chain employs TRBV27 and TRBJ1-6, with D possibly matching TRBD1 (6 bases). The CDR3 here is CASSPNGGAETYNSPLHF. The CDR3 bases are TGTGCCAGCAGTCCAAACGGGGGGGCTGAGACCTATAATTCACCCCTCCACTTT.